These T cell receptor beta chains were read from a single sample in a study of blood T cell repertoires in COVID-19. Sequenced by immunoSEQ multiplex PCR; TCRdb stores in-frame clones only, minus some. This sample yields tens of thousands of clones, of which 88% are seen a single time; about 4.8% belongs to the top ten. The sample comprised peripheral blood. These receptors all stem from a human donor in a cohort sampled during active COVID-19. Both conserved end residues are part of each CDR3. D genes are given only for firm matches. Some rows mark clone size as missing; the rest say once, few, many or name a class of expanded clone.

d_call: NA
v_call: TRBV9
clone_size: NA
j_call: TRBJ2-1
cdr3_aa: CASSVVGEPYNEQFF
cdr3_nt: TGTGCCAGCAGCGTAGTTGGAGAACCCTACAATGAGCAGTTCTTC

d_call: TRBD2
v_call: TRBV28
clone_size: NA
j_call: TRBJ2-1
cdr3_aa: CASSLELSSGRAGHEQFF
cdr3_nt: TGTGCCAGCAGTTTAGAATTGTCTAGCGGGAGGGCTGGGCATGAGCAGTTCTTC

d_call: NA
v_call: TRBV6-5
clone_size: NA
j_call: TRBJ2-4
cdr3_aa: CASSIAGAKNIQYF
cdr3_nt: TGTGCCAGCAGTATAGCTGGAGCCAAAAACATTCAGTACTTC

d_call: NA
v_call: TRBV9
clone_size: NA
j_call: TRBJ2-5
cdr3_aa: CASSDGTPGGQTQYF
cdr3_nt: TGTGCCAGCAGCGATGGGACTCCCGGTGGACAGACCCAGTACTTC

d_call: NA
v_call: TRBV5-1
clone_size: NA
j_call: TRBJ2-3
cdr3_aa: CASSPPGVNTDTQYF
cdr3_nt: TGCGCCAGCAGCCCCCCGGGGGTTAACACAGATACGCAGTATTTT

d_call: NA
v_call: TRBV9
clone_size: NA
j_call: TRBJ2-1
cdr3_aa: CASSVQRLVSYNEQFF
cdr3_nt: TGTGCCAGCAGCGTTCAGAGGTTAGTTTCTTACAATGAGCAGTTCTTC

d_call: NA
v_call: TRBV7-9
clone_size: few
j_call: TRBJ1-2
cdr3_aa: CASSLSQGHYGYTF
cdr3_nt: TGTGCCAGCAGCTTATCACAGGGCCACTATGGCTACACCTTC

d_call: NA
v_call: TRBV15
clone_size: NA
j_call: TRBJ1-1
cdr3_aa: CATSRERREEAFF
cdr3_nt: TGTGCCACCAGCAGGGAAAGACGGGAAGAAGCTTTCTTT

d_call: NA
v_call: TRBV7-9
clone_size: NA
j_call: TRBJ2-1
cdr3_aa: CASSNNPGGLNEQFF
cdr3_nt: TGTGCCAGCAGCAACAACCCCGGAGGATTAAATGAGCAGTTCTTC

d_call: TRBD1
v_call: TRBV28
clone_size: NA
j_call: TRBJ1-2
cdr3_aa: CASSLLAGTGDDGYTF
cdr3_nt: TGTGCCAGCAGTTTATTGGCCGGGACAGGGGACGATGGCTACACCTTC

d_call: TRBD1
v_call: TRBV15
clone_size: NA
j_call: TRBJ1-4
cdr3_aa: CATSRPSLGQGGKLFF
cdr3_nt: TGTGCCACCAGCAGACCTTCACTCGGACAGGGCGGAAAACTGTTTTTT

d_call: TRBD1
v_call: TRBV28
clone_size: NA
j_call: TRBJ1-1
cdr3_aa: CASSFPPAGGNTEAFF
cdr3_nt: TGTGCCAGCAGTTTCCCCCCGGCAGGGGGAAACACTGAAGCTTTCTTT

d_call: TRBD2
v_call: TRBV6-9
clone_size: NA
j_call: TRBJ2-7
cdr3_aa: CASSYHSGEGWYEQYF
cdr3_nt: TGTGCCAGCAGTTACCACAGTGGGGAGGGGTGGTACGAGCAGTACTTC

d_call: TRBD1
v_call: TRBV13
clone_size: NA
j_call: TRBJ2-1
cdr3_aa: CASSLVGDRVDNEQFF
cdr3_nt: TGTGCCAGCAGCCTAGTTGGCGACAGGGTCGACAATGAGCAGTTCTTC

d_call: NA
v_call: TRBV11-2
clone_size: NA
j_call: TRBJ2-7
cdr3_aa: CASSLFLQSSYEQYF
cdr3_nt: TGTGCCAGCAGCTTATTCTTACAGAGCTCCTACGAGCAGTACTTC

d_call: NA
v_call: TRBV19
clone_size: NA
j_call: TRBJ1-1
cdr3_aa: CASSIGVGGTEAFF
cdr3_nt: TGTGCCAGTAGTATTGGGGTGGGGGGCACTGAAGCTTTCTTT

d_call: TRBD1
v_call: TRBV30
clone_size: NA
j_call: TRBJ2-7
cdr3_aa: CAWKDRGGEQYF
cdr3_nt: TGTGCCTGGAAGGACAGGGGGGGGGAGCAGTACTTC

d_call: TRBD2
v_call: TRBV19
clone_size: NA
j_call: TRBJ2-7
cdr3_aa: CASSITTSGYYEQYF
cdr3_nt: TGTGCCAGTAGTATAACGACTAGCGGTTACTACGAGCAGTACTTC

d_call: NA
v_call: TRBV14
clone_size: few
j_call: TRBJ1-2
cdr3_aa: CASTPAGGASSYTF
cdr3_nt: TGTGCCAGCACCCCCGCGGGGGGAGCCTCGAGCTACACCTTC

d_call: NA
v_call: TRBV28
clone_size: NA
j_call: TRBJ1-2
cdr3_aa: CASSLRGVYGYTF
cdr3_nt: TGTGCCAGCAGTTTGCGGGGGGTCTACGGCTACACCTTC

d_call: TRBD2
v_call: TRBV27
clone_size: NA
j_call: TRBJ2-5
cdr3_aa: CASRTGTSGSRGETQYF
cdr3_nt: TGTGCCAGCAGAACCGGGACTAGCGGGAGTAGGGGAGAGACCCAGTACTTC

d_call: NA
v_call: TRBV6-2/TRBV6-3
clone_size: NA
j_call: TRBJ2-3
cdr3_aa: CASSYGGTDTQYF
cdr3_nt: TGTGCCAGCAGTTACGGAGGGACAGATACGCAGTATTTT

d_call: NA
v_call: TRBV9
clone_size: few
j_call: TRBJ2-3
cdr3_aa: CASSVGTVVTDTQYF
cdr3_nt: TGTGCCAGCAGCGTAGGGACAGTCGTCACAGATACGCAGTATTTT

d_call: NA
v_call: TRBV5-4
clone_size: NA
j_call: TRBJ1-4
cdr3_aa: CASGTAPANEKLFF
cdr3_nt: TGTGCCAGCGGAACAGCCCCCGCTAATGAAAAACTGTTTTTT

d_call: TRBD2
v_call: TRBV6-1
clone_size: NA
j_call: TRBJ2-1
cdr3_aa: CASSEHPTSGSYNEQFF
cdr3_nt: TGTGCCAGCAGTGAACACCCGACTAGCGGGAGCTACAATGAGCAGTTCTTC

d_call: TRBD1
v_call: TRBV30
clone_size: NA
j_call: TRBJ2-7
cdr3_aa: CAFKGTGVYEQYF
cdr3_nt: TGTGCCTTTAAAGGGACAGGGGTCTACGAGCAGTACTTC

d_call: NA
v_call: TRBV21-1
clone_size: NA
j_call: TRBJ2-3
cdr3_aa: CASSKYRDFTCDSTDTQYF
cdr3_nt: TGTGCCAGCAGCAAATACCGGGACTTCACATGCGATAGCACAGATACGCAGTATTTT

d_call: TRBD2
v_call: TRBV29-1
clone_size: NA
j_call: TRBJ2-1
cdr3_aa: CSVEGWRESYNEQFF
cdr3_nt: TGCAGCGTTGAGGGCTGGCGGGAGTCCTACAATGAGCAGTTCTTC

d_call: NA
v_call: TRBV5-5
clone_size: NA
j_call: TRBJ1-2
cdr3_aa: CASSWRDDYGYTF
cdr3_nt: TGTGCCAGCAGCTGGCGGGACGACTATGGCTACACCTTC

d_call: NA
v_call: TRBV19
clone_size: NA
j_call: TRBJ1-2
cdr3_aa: CASSIRIPRSGTDYGYTF
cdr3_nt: TGTGCCAGTAGTATCAGGATCCCACGCTCAGGGACTGACTATGGCTACACCTTC

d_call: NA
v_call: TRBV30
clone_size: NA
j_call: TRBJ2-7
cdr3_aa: CAYTRTGDEQYF
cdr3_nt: TGTGCCTACACTCGAACCGGGGACGAGCAGTACTTC

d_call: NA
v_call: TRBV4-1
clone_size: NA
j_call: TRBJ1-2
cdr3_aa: CASSQEGGPKEFGGYTF
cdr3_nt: TGCGCCAGCAGCCAAGAAGGTGGCCCGAAAGAATTCGGGGGCTACACCTTC

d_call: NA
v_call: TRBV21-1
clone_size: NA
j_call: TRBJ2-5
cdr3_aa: CASSPPWTQYF
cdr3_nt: TGTGCCAGCAGCCCCCCCTGGACCCAGTACTTC

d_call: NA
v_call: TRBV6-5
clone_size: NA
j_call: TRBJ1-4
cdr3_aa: CASSYSGGQYEKLFF
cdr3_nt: TGTGCCAGCAGTTACTCTGGAGGACAGTATGAAAAACTGTTTTTT

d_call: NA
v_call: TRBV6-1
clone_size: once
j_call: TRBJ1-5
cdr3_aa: CASSEPGGGLPQHF
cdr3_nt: TGTGCCAGCAGTGAACCTGGGGGGGGGTTGCCCCAGCATTTT

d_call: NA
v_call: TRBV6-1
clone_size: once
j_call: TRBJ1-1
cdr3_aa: CASSESRNTEAFF
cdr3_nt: TGTGCCAGCAGTGAATCCAGGAACACTGAAGCTTTCTTT

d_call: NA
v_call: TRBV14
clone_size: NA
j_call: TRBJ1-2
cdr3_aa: CASSLYYRVGYTF
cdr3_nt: TGTGCCAGCAGCCTTTATTACAGGGTTGGCTACACCTTC

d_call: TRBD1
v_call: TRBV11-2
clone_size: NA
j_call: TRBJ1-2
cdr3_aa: CASSLGDRVDYGYTF
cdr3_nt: TGTGCCAGCAGCTTAGGGGACAGGGTTGACTATGGCTACACCTTC

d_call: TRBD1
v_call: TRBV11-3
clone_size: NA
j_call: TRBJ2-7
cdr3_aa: CASSLRTGDLYEQYF
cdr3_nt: TGTGCCAGCAGCTTAAGGACAGGGGACTTATACGAGCAGTACTTC

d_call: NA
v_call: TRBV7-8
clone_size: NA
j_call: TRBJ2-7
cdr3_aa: CAREDRDCYEQYF
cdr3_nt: TGTGCCAGGGAAGACAGGGACTGCTACGAGCAGTACTTC

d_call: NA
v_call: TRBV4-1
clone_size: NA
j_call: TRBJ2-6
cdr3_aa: CASSHWTVSGANVLTF
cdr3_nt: TGCGCCAGCAGCCACTGGACGGTCTCTGGGGCCAACGTCCTAACTTTC

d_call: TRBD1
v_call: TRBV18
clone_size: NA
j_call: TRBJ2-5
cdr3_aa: CASSPPGTGGIIRETQYF
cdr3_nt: TGTGCCAGCTCACCACCCGGGACAGGGGGCATTATAAGAGAGACCCAGTACTTC

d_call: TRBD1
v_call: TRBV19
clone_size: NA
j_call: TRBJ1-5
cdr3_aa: CASSIVRGTNQPQHF
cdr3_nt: TGTGCCAGTAGTATCGTCAGGGGGACTAATCAGCCCCAGCATTTT